These 21 T cell receptor beta chains were all obtained from the same sample, sequenced in a study of CD4 T cells in relation to SARS-CoV-2 and coronaviruses. No cognate antigen is known for these TCRs. Libraries were prepared by immunoSEQ multiplex PCR; TCRdb keeps only in-frame clonotypes and omits some of them. The table records approximately 20,000 clones, approximately 81% of them present only once. CD4+ T cells from unexposed donors were obtained before the COVID-19 pandemic (2011-2018). The cells were cultured for about ten days before CD4+ T cells were isolated. Sequenced input: CD4+ T cells from PBMCs, cultured in vitro. These receptors all stem from a human donor in good health.

The CDR3 loop is CASSLRRDGELFF. Written as DNA, the CDR3 is TGTGCCAGCAGCTTGCGCCGAGACGGGGAGCTGTTTTTT. This sequence joins TRBV5-4 and TRBJ2-2; D uncertain. V lost 1 base to trimming and J lost 7 bases, with 8 bases between them. This CDR3 has 13 residues. Germline-derived CDR1 and CDR2 are SGHNT and YYREEE (reference sequence).

This clone came up a few times. The chain couples TRBV19 to TRBJ1-2, with 7 bases aligning to TRBD1. Germline V gives CDR1 LNHDA, CDR2 SQIVND (reference sequence). The V and J ends lost 2 bases and 2 bases, in that order; junction bases with no gene match: 5. The CDR3 totals 15 residues. The CDR3 loop reads CASSIIVGGNYGYTF. DNA of the CDR3: TGTGCCAGTAGTATAATTGTAGGGGGCAACTATGGCTACACCTTC.

The V and J genes are TRBV5-3 and TRBJ1-2; 7 nucleotides match TRBD1. TRBV5-3 is marked as an open reading frame, function uncertain. This CDR3 is 15 amino acids long. Losses at the gene ends were 1 base for V and 6 bases for J; bases not matched to a gene: 9. Written as DNA, the CDR3 is TGTGCCAGAAGCTTGAACAGACAGGGAAGGCATGGCTACACCTTC. Its translation is CARSLNRQGRHGYTF.

This chain uses TRBV7-8 with TRBJ1-4, with a tentative D call TRBD1 (5 bases). The CDR3 runs to 13 residues. Germline CDR1 is SGHVS and CDR2 is FQNEAQ. Trimming removed 3 bases from V and 5 bases from J, with 7 bases in between. This chain's CDR3 is CASSLTENEKLFF. The CDR3 DNA sequence: TGTGCCAGCAGCTTGACAGAGAATGAAAAACTGTTTTTT.

This sequence joins TRBV5-5 and TRBJ2-2; TRBD2 matches at 11 bases. Germline trimming cut 3 bases from V and 5 bases from J; bases unmatched to any gene: 9. CDR1 SGHKS and CDR2 YYEKEE come from the germline V gene (reference sequence). The CDR3 loop spans 17 amino acids. The CDR3 DNA is TGTGCCAGCAGCTCTTTTTTCGGGACTAGCGGTACCGGGGAGCTGTTTTTT. This encodes CASSSFFGTSGTGELFF.

The chain employs TRBV14 and TRBJ1-2, with D hard to call. CDR1 and CDR2 from the germline V gene are SGHDN and FVKESK. Trimming pared 0 bases from V and 7 bases from J, leaving 12 bases between. This CDR3 spans 14 amino acids. The CDR3 bases are TGTGCCAGCAGCCAAGATACGGCAGTACGTGGCTACACCTTC. This encodes CASSQDTAVRGYTF.

The chain links TRBV2 to TRBJ1-4; a possible D gene is TRBD1 (6 bases). The CDR3 has 13 amino acids. V was clipped by 7 bases and J by 4 bases, with 10 bases between them. CDR1 and CDR2 from the germline V gene are SNHLY and FYNNEI. The CDR3: CASKGTNNEKLFF. For the CDR3, the DNA is TGTGCCAGCAAGGGGACAAATAATGAAAAACTGTTTTTT.

The CDR3 region has the DNA TGTGCCAGCAGCTCCTCCCGGGGGCTCAACACCGGGGAGCTGTTTTTT. Protein: CASSSSRGLNTGELFF. The chain has TRBV7-3 and TRBJ2-2; D is tentatively TRBD1 or TRBD2 (6 bases each). CDR3 length: 16 amino acids. Germline V gene sequence: CDR1 SGHTA, CDR2 FQGTGA. V was trimmed by 4 bases and J by 2 bases, leaving 14 bases between them.

CDR3 bases: TGTGCCAGCAGTTTGTCAGGGATAATAGCTTTCTTT. This translates into CASSLSGIIAFF. This chain links TRBV12-3 or TRBV12-4 with TRBJ1-1; D is possibly TRBD1 (5 bases). V shed 3 bases and J shed 10 bases, with 12 bases lying between them. CDR3 length: 12 residues.

This clone was seen just once. This sequence joins TRBV7-4 and TRBJ1-5; D unresolved. Trimming took 2 bases from V and 0 from J, leaving 20 bases between them. Germline CDR1 SGHVT, CDR2 SQSDAQ. The CDR3 loop spans 19 amino acids. CDR3 amino acids: CASSLKGSAGSCSNQPQHF. The CDR3, as DNA: TGTGCCAGCAGCTTAAAAGGTTCGGCAGGTAGTTGTAGCAATCAGCCCCAGCATTTT.

This chain joins TRBV6-2 or TRBV6-3 and TRBJ1-4; no definite D call. Trimming pared 6 bases from V and 3 bases from J, leaving 17 bases between. Germline V CDR1 and CDR2: MNHEY, SVGEGT. This CDR3 spans 16 amino acids. The CDR3 loop reads CASSLVKGFPNEKLFF. The DNA for the CDR3 is TGTGCCAGCAGCCTCGTGAAGGGATTTCCTAATGAAAAACTGTTTTTT.

V and J are TRBV19 and TRBJ1-2; possibly TRBD1 for D (5 bases). The germline V gene has CDR1 LNHDA and CDR2 SQIVND (reference sequence). The V end was cut by 3 bases, the J end by 3 bases, with 20 bases between. CDR3 length: 17 residues. The CDR3 region has the DNA TGTGCCAGTAGTATCTCGTCAGGGCTACCGGGGGACTATGGCTACACCTTC. This encodes CASSISSGLPGDYGYTF.

V usage is TRBV18 and J usage is TRBJ2-2; 8 nucleotides match TRBD2. The germline CDR1 and CDR2 sequences are KGHSH and LQKENI. J gave up 0 bases and V 1 base, and 1 base lay outside the gene matches. The CDR3 extends over 16 amino acids. CDR3 loop: CASSPLSGANTGELFF. CDR3 nucleotide sequence: TGTGCCAGCTCACCACTTAGCGGGGCGAACACCGGGGAGCTGTTTTTT.

This CDR3 is CASSSSKAGARNTEAFF. CDR3 coding DNA: TGTGCCAGCAGTTCAAGTAAGGCAGGAGCCCGGAACACTGAAGCTTTCTTT. This sequence joins TRBV28 and TRBJ1-1; D is undetermined. This CDR3 has 17 residues. Germline V gene data show CDR1 as MDHEN and CDR2 as SYDVKM. Deletions cut 4 bases from V and 1 base from J, with 19 bases between.

This clone was recorded only once. The rearrangement joins TRBV7-2 to TRBJ2-2; no clear D gene. The CDR3 covers 15 residues. V gave up 2 bases and J gave up 0 bases, with 7 bases separating them. Germline V CDR1 and CDR2: SGHTA, FQGNSA. The CDR3 sequence: CASSLYSPNTGELFF. Here the CDR3 DNA reads TGTGCCAGCAGCTTATATAGCCCGAACACCGGGGAGCTGTTTTTT. Full variable domain (outside the CDR3, taken from reference TRBV7-2 and TRBJ2-2): GAGVSQSPSNKVTEKGKDVELRCDPISGHTALYWYRQSLGQGLEFLIYFQGNSAPDKSGLPSDRFSAERTGGSVSTLTIQRTQQEDSAVYLCASSLYSPNTGELFFGEGSRLTVL.

The chain couples TRBV5-1 to TRBJ2-7; 9 bases align to TRBD2. CDR1 and CDR2 (germline): SGHRS, YFSETQ. This CDR3 has 16 residues. Trimming cost V 0 bases and J 5 bases; bases outside gene matches: 9. CDR3 bases: TGCGCCAGCAGCTTGGAAGGGCGGGGGGGCGTCGACGAGCAGTACTTC. Amino acids: CASSLEGRGGVDEQYF.

The gene calls are TRBV5-8 and TRBJ1-4; D ambiguous. V lost 0 bases and J 9 bases, leaving 12 bases between the germline ends. The CDR3 runs 14 residues. Germline V gives CDR1 SGHTS, CDR2 YDEGEE. The DNA for the CDR3 is TGTGCCAGCAGCTTGGGGGGAAACGACAAAAAACTGTTTTTT. Translation: CASSLGGNDKKLFF.

The chain links TRBV9 to TRBJ2-2; 7 bases match TRBD1. V dropped 7 bases and J dropped 0; count of bases not matched to a gene: 3. Germline values: CDR1 SGDLS, CDR2 YYNGEE. This CDR3 has 14 amino acids. The CDR3 loop reads CASEGTANTGELFF. The DNA for the CDR3 is TGTGCCAGCGAAGGGACAGCGAACACCGGGGAGCTGTTTTTT.

This chain uses TRBV19 with TRBJ2-5; 9 bases agree with TRBD1. The CDR3 spans 14 residues. V trimming: 10 bases; J trimming: 4 bases; junction bases outside the gene matches: 10. Germline CDR1 LNHDA, CDR2 SQIVND (reference sequence). The CDR3 sequence is CATAGTGRTETQYF. The CDR3 DNA reads TGTGCCACTGCGGGGACAGGGAGGACAGAGACCCAGTACTTC.

This chain connects TRBV5-1 to TRBJ1-1, with D hard to call. V was pared by 0 bases and J by 2 bases, with 8 bases between. Looked up from germline, CDR1 is SGHRS and CDR2 is YFSETQ. The CDR3 spans 14 residues. The CDR3 DNA sequence: TGCGCCAGCAGCTTGGGGGAGAGAAACACTGAAGCTTTCTTT. Its translation is CASSLGERNTEAFF.

The chain joins TRBV25-1 to TRBJ2-4, with D uncertain. The germline gives CDR1 MGHDK, CDR2 SYGVNS. CDR3 size: 13 residues. V was pared by 0 bases and J by 5 bases, with 5 bases between. The CDR3 sequence is CASSEYAENIQYF. CDR3 DNA sequence: TGTGCCAGCAGTGAATATGCAGAAAACATTCAGTACTTC.